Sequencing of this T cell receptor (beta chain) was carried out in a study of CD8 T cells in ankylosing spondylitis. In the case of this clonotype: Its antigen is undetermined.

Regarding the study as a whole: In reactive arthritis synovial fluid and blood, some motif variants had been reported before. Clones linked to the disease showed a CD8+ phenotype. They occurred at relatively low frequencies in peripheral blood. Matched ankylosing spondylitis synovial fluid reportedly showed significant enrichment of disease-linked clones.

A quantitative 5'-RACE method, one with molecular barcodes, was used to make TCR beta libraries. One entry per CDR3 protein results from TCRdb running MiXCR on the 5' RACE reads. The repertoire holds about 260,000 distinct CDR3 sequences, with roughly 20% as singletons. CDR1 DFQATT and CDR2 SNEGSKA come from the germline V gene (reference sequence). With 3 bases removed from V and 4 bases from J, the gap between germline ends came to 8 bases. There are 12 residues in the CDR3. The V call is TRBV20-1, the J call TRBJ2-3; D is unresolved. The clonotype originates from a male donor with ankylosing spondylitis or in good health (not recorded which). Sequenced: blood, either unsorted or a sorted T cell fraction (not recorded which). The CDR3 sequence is CSASVPPDTQYF. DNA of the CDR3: TGCAGTGCTAGCGTACCGCCAGATACGCAGTATTTT.